This TCR beta chain derives from a study of PD-1 blockade in mismatch repair-deficient tumors. The table came from immunoSEQ multiplex PCR; TCRdb's copy has only in-frame clones and leaves some out. Of over 30,000 clones in the sample, approximately 80% were seen once. The V gene's germline CDR1 is MNHEY and CDR2 SMNVEV (reference sequence). CDR3 length: 15 residues. Unmatched junction bases numbered 11, after V lost 7 bases and J lost 2 bases. TCRs were sequenced from a few patients responding to pembrolizumab. This clone is a singleton in its sample. The sequences come from PBMCs, collected around 6 weeks after starting pembrolizumab. The sequence was obtained from an adult with mismatch repair-deficient cancer. This chain links TRBV27 with TRBJ2-7; 7 bases match TRBD1. This CDR3 reads CASIRQGHHPYEQYF. CDR3 in DNA: TGTGCCAGCATTCGACAGGGCCACCATCCCTACGAGCAGTACTTC.